One sample yielded the 26 T cell receptor beta chains listed below, sequenced in a study of OX40 agonist ivuxolimab in advanced cancers. Here immunoSEQ multiplex PCR was the method, and the copy in TCRdb shows in-frame clones only, minus some. This sample has about 82,000 clones, with around 90% found just once. The sample in question was CD4+ or CD8+ T cells sorted from blood, obtained in a trial of the OX40 agonist ivuxolimab. All receptors come from an adult with an advanced solid tumor such as melanoma, head and neck, liver or kidney cancer.

V and J are TRBV11-3 and TRBJ2-1, with 8 nucleotides matching TRBD2. The CDR3 is 15 amino acids. Per the germline V gene, CDR1 is SGHNT and CDR2 is YENEEA. V lost 7 bases, J lost 9 bases, and 14 bases stayed unmatched. CDR3 protein: CASKAQREPLGEQFF. CDR3 bases: TGTGCCAGCAAGGCCCAGCGGGAGCCCCTAGGTGAGCAGTTCTTC.

The rearrangement links TRBV5-4 to TRBJ2-5, with D unclear. Germline assignment: CDR1 SGHNT and CDR2 YYREEE (reference sequence). Trimming removed 0 bases from V and 4 bases from J, with 7 bases in between. The CDR3 is made up of 13 amino acids. CDR3 DNA sequence: TGTGCCAGCAGCTTGGTAGGGCGAGAGACCCAGTACTTC. This translates into CASSLVGRETQYF.

V gene TRBV14 combines with J gene TRBJ1-2; D call uncertain. The CDR3 is 13 amino acids. V lost 1 base, J lost 4 bases, and 7 bases lay in between. CDR1 is SGHDN and CDR2 is FVKESK in the germline V gene. The CDR3 loop is CASSQVASYGYTF. The CDR3 nucleotides read TGTGCCAGCAGCCAAGTGGCCAGCTATGGCTACACCTTC.

The CDR3, as DNA: TGTGCCAGCAGCGTATCCAGGGGCAACTATGGCTACACCTTC. It is translated as CASSVSRGNYGYTF. The chain couples TRBV9 to TRBJ1-2, with TRBD1 as a possible D gene (6 bases). The CDR3 loop spans 14 amino acids. V was pared by 1 base and J by 2 bases, with 9 bases between. The V gene's germline CDR1 is SGDLS and CDR2 YYNGEE.

The gene calls are TRBV18 and TRBJ2-7, with D possibly being TRBD1 or TRBD2 (5 bases each). The CDR3 is 12 residues long. Looked up from germline, CDR1 is KGHSH and CDR2 is LQKENI. The V end lost 3 bases, the J end lost 7 bases, and 10 bases lay between the germline ends. CDR3 in amino acids: CASSPGTDEQYF. CDR3 coding DNA: TGTGCCAGCTCACCCGGGACGGATGAGCAGTACTTC.

V is TRBV21-1 and J is TRBJ2-1; the table's D call, TRBD1, was not checked against the DNA. TRBV21-1 is flagged as a pseudogene. The CDR3 totals 13 residues. The CDR3 sequence: CASSYDRKNEQFF. The CDR3 DNA reads TGTGCCAGCAGCTACGACAGGAAGAATGAGCAGTTCTTC.

The J gene is TRBJ2-2, the V gene TRBV9; 11 nucleotides align to TRBD2. The germline V gene encodes CDR1 SGDLS and CDR2 YYNGEE. V shed 0 bases, J shed 2 bases, and the junction held 6 bases outside the gene matches. CDR3 length: 18 amino acids. The CDR3 DNA is TGTGCCAGCAGCGTAGTCCCTAGCGGGAGGCCTAACACCGGGGAGCTGTTTTTT. This encodes CASSVVPSGRPNTGELFF.

V usage is TRBV27 and J usage is TRBJ1-2; D is possibly TRBD1 (5 bases). There are 14 residues in the CDR3. The V gene lost 8 bases and the J gene lost 4 bases, with 17 bases spanning the gap. The germline V gene encodes CDR1 MNHEY and CDR2 SMNVEV (reference sequence). DNA for the CDR3: TGTGCCAGCTCGGGCGGGGGAGGTTTCTATGGCTACACCTTC. The encoded protein is CASSGGGGFYGYTF.

V gene TRBV6-5 combines with J gene TRBJ1-2; D uncertain. Per germline, CDR1 MNHEY and CDR2 SVGAGI. CDR3 size: 13 residues. Trimming removed 6 bases from V and 7 bases from J, with 15 bases in between. Here the CDR3 reads CASSRTGARGYTF. As DNA, the CDR3 is TGTGCCAGCAGCCGGACGGGCGCCCGTGGCTACACCTTC.

The chain carries TRBV27 and TRBJ1-5; 8 bases line up with TRBD1. The CDR3 has 14 amino acids. Germline CDR1 and CDR2: MNHEY and SMNVEV (reference sequence). The V segment lost 10 bases and the J segment 6 bases; nucleotides outside the gene matches: 11. The CDR3, as DNA: TGTGCCACTAGACAGGGGATAGGTGGTCAGCCCCAGCATTTT. It codes for CATRQGIGGQPQHF.

The J gene is TRBJ1-2, the V gene TRBV7-2, with a weak D call TRBD1 (6 bases). Germline V lookup: CDR1 SGHTA, CDR2 FQGNSA. The length of the CDR3 is 13 residues. Trimming took 7 bases from V and 8 from J, leaving 17 bases between them. The CDR3 DNA follows: TGTGCCAGCACCCGGGACACTTTGTACGGCTACACCTTC. Its translation is CASTRDTLYGYTF.

The chain joins TRBV15 to TRBJ2-4; a possible D gene is TRBD1 (5 bases). The CDR3 runs 16 residues. Trimming removed 7 bases from V and 4 bases from J, with 20 bases in between. CDR1 is LNHNV, CDR2 YYDKDF, per germline (reference sequence). Here the CDR3 DNA reads TGTGCCACCAATGATTTACAGGACCACAGTAAAAACATTCAGTACTTC. As protein: CATNDLQDHSKNIQYF. The full variable domain, with the rest looked up from reference TRBV15 and TRBJ2-4, is DAMVIQNPRYQVTQFGKPVTLSCSQTLNHNVMYWYQQKSSQAPKLLFHYYDKDFNNEADTPDNFQSRRPNTSFCFLDIRSPGLGDTAMYLCATNDLQDHSKNIQYFGAGTRLSVL.

The chain employs TRBV19 and TRBJ1-1; TRBD1 is a possible D gene (6 bases). Germline V gene data show CDR1 as LNHDA and CDR2 as SQIVND (reference sequence). V was trimmed by 7 bases and J by 4 bases, leaving 22 bases between them. The CDR3 contains 16 residues. The CDR3 DNA reads TGTGCCAGTACCGCTTGGGGGGGGGCGGTTGGCACTGAAGCTTTCTTT. Encoded protein: CASTAWGGAVGTEAFF.

J is TRBJ2-3 and V is TRBV5-1, with D perhaps TRBD1 (5 bases). Germline loops: CDR1 SGHRS, CDR2 YFSETQ. This CDR3 is built from 13 residues. V was cut by 5 bases and J by 3 bases, with 10 bases left in between. CDR3 sequence (DNA): TGCGCCAGCAGGGCAGGGCGAACAGATACGCAGTATTTT. Its protein product is CASRAGRTDTQYF.

This clone was counted a single time. The CDR3 is CASSAGIRGETQYF. The CDR3 DNA follows: TGTGCCAGCAGTGCCGGGATTAGGGGAGAGACCCAGTACTTC. V gene TRBV6-5 combines with J gene TRBJ2-5, with D perhaps matching TRBD1 or TRBD2 (5 bases each). Trimming stripped 5 bases from V and 4 bases from J, with 14 bases between. This CDR3 region has 14 residues. The germline V gene has CDR1 MNHEY and CDR2 SVGAGI.

Note on this clone: At the DNA level, this CDR3 is encoded by other sequences in the same sample as well. V usage is TRBV30 and J usage is TRBJ2-5; D unresolved. V lost 1 base, J lost 4 bases, and 4 bases lay in between. CDR1 GTSNPN and CDR2 SVGIG come from the germline V gene (reference sequence). CDR3 length: 11 amino acids. The CDR3 nucleotides are TGTGCCTGGAGTGACGGAGAGACCCAGTACTTC. Amino acid sequence: CAWSDGETQYF.

This clone was recorded a few times. This chain connects TRBV11-3 to TRBJ2-7, with 9 bases aligning to TRBD1. The trim removed 4 bases at V and 2 bases at J, leaving 3 bases unmatched. The CDR3 covers 14 residues. Germline-derived CDR1 and CDR2 are SGHNT and YENEEA. The CDR3 reads CASSSGQGAYEQYF. CDR3 bases: TGTGCCAGCAGCTCGGGACAGGGCGCCTACGAGCAGTACTTC.

This clone was detected only a few times. The chain joins TRBV5-1 to TRBJ1-1, with D perhaps TRBD1 (6 bases). In germline, CDR1 is SGHRS, CDR2 YFSETQ. V shed 2 bases and J shed 2 bases, with 10 bases lying between them. The CDR3 covers 14 residues. Here the CDR3 DNA reads TGCGCCAGCAGCTTACAGGGTCCTAACACTGAAGCTTTCTTT. Protein: CASSLQGPNTEAFF.

V and J are TRBV30 and TRBJ2-7, with D possibly TRBD2 on 6 matching bases. This CDR3 comprises 16 residues. The V gene lost 0 bases and the J gene lost 2 bases, with 17 bases spanning the gap. Germline V gene data show CDR1 as GTSNPN and CDR2 as SVGIG (reference sequence). CDR3 protein: CAWSVLGSGKPYEQYF. The CDR3 nucleotides are TGTGCCTGGAGTGTACTCGGGAGCGGTAAACCCTACGAGCAGTACTTC.

V usage is TRBV7-9 and J usage is TRBJ1-1; no definite D call. Trimming took 1 base from V and 2 from J, leaving 8 bases between them. This CDR3 is 14 amino acids long. CDR1 SEHNR and CDR2 FQNEAQ come from the germline V gene (reference sequence). The CDR3 is CASSLVLLNTEAFF. The DNA of the CDR3 is TGTGCCAGCAGCTTAGTTCTGTTAAACACTGAAGCTTTCTTT.

This chain connects TRBV13 to TRBJ1-4, with D perhaps TRBD1 (6 bases). CDR1 is PRHDT, CDR2 FYEKMQ, per germline (reference sequence). Trimming cost V 1 base and J 7 bases, with 16 bases left between them. This CDR3 has 16 amino acids. For the CDR3, the DNA is TGTGCCAGCAGCTTAGCGGGGGCGGGAAACGGTGAAAAACTGTTTTTT. Translation gives CASSLAGAGNGEKLFF.

Regarding this clone: The sample holds other DNA sequences that translate to the same CDR3. The chain carries TRBV18 and TRBJ2-3, with D unclear. This CDR3 is built from 12 residues. V lost 2 bases to trimming and J lost 3 bases, with 3 bases between them. Germline V gene data show CDR1 as KGHSH and CDR2 as LQKENI. CDR3 region: CASSPGTDTQYF. The CDR3 coding sequence is TGTGCCAGCTCACCAGGGACAGATACGCAGTATTTT.

The rearrangement joins TRBV29-1 to TRBJ2-2, with 9 bases identical to TRBD2. The CDR3 has 15 residues. V lost 6 bases, J lost 5 bases, and 10 bases stayed unmatched. CDR1 is SQVTM, CDR2 ANQGSEA, per germline. The CDR3 bases are TGCAGCGTCCGAGTGGCGGGAGGGCCTACCGGGGAGCTGTTTTTT. It is translated as CSVRVAGGPTGELFF.

The chain joins TRBV30 to TRBJ1-5; D is perhaps TRBD1 (5 bases). V was clipped by 0 bases and J by 1 base, with 10 bases between them. Per germline, CDR1 GTSNPN and CDR2 SVGIG (reference sequence). The CDR3 runs to 15 residues. The CDR3: CAWSVLGPSNQPQHF. The CDR3, as DNA: TGTGCCTGGAGTGTACTGGGACCGAGCAATCAGCCCCAGCATTTT.

V is TRBV18 and J is TRBJ1-5, with D unresolved. The CDR3 consists of 14 residues. Per germline, CDR1 KGHSH and CDR2 LQKENI. Trimming took off 2 bases at V and 0 bases at J, with 5 bases between the two ends. CDR3: CASSPTVSNQPQHF. CDR3 DNA: TGTGCCAGCTCACCAACAGTTAGCAATCAGCCCCAGCATTTT.

The chain combines TRBV29-1 with TRBJ2-5, with D perhaps matching TRBD2 (5 bases). This CDR3 has 14 residues. V shed 4 bases and J shed 0 bases, with 12 bases lying between them. In germline, CDR1 is SQVTM, CDR2 ANQGSEA. The CDR3 region is CSVASSRYQETQYF. In nucleotides, the CDR3 is TGCAGCGTTGCATCTAGCAGGTACCAAGAGACCCAGTACTTC.